The 19 T cell receptor beta chains given below trace back to one sample, sequenced in a study of control samples from healthy donors and cancer patients. Assay used: immunoSEQ multiplex PCR; TCRdb lists only in-frame clones, some missing. The repertoire has 85,000 to 95,000 clones, about nine tenths of them found once; the top ten carry 14%. Sample: blood. These TCRs come from a woman in her seventies in good health.

This chain links TRBV23-1 with TRBJ2-7, with TRBD1 identical over 9 bases. TRBV23-1 is sorted into the ORF group, with uncertain function. Trimming removed 6 bases from V and 4 bases from J; junction bases left unmatched: 19. The CDR3 is made up of 18 amino acids. This chain's CDR3 is CASRRTRKGQGHRYEQYF. The CDR3 DNA follows: TGCGCCAGCAGACGAACAAGAAAGGGACAGGGTCATCGTTACGAGCAGTACTTC.

This chain connects TRBV6-4 to TRBJ1-1; D gene uncertain. The CDR3 length is 13 residues. The germline V gene encodes CDR1 MRHNA and CDR2 SNTAGT. V was shortened by 2 bases and J by 7 bases, with 11 bases between the two germline ends. The CDR3 sequence: CASSDGPRDEAFF. CDR3 bases: TGTGCCAGCAGTGACGGGCCCAGAGATGAAGCTTTCTTT.

The rearrangement uses TRBV28 and TRBJ1-5; no reliable D call. The ends were cut back, 4 bases at V and 5 bases at J, with 6 bases in the middle. From germline, CDR1 is MDHEN and CDR2 SYDVKM. This CDR3 is built from 12 residues. As DNA, the CDR3 is TGTGCCAGCAGTTCCAGAGATCAGCCCCAGCATTTT. This encodes CASSSRDQPQHF.

The chain combines TRBV4-2 with TRBJ1-4, with 10 nucleotides matching TRBD1. This CDR3 has 15 residues. Trimming at V came to 1 base and at J to 8 bases, leaving 4 bases not matched to a gene. Per the germline V gene, CDR1 is LGHNA and CDR2 is YNFKEQ. CDR3 sequence: CASSQGGQGEEKLFF. The CDR3, as DNA: TGTGCCAGCAGCCAAGGTGGACAGGGGGAGGAAAAACTGTTTTTT.

The chain couples TRBV6-5 to TRBJ2-1, with D perhaps TRBD2 (5 bases). The CDR3 runs 14 residues. The V and J ends lost 5 bases and 5 bases respectively, with 13 bases between them. Germline V lookup: CDR1 MNHEY, CDR2 SVGAGI. The CDR3 nucleotides read TGTGCCAGCAGTCTTGGCCGGGGAAACAATGAGCAGTTCTTC. Its translation: CASSLGRGNNEQFF.

The CDR3 is CASSVEVGADYGYTF. The CDR3 DNA reads as TGTGCCAGCAGCGTAGAGGTGGGGGCTGACTATGGCTACACCTTC. This chain links TRBV9 with TRBJ1-2, with D possibly TRBD1 on 6 matching bases. This CDR3 has 15 residues. Trimming cost V 0 bases and J 3 bases, with 12 bases left between them. CDR1 and CDR2 (germline): SGDLS, YYNGEE.

In the case of this clone: The identical CDR3 is also encoded by other nucleotide sequences in the sample. The chain combines TRBV7-9 with TRBJ2-3, with D possibly being TRBD1 or TRBD2 (5 bases each). The CDR3 length is 13 residues. Germline values: CDR1 SEHNR, CDR2 FQNEAQ (reference sequence). V was cut by 5 bases and J by 6 bases, with 12 bases left in between. CDR3 coding DNA: TGTGCCAGCAGCCCCCGGGGCCCCGATACGCAGTATTTT. Its translation: CASSPRGPDTQYF.

The chain couples TRBV7-6 to TRBJ2-2; TRBD1 aligns across 9 bases. This CDR3 has 15 amino acids. Germline loops: CDR1 SGHVS, CDR2 FNYEAQ. After removal of 5 bases from V and 7 bases from J, the junction contained 8 bases not matched to a gene. This chain's CDR3 is CASSLTQGAFGELFF. CDR3 DNA: TGTGCCAGCAGCCTCACACAGGGGGCGTTCGGGGAGCTGTTTTTT.

This sequence joins TRBV19 and TRBJ1-5, with 9 positions matching TRBD1. Germline CDR1 and CDR2: LNHDA and SQIVND (reference sequence). The V segment lost 5 bases and the J segment 3 bases; nucleotides outside the gene matches: 5. The CDR3 has 15 amino acids. The CDR3 nucleotides read TGTGCCAGTAGTGGTGGGACAGGGCCCAATCAGCCCCAGCATTTT. It specifies CASSGGTGPNQPQHF.

The chain carries TRBV6-6 and TRBJ2-7; 11 positions match TRBD2. CDR1 is MNHNY and CDR2 is SVGAGI in the germline V gene (reference sequence). The CDR3 is 14 residues long. Trimming at V came to 7 bases and at J to 3 bases, leaving 5 bases not matched to a gene. The chain's CDR3 is CASTATSGIYEQYF. The CDR3 bases are TGTGCCAGCACCGCGACTAGCGGGATCTACGAGCAGTACTTC.

The chain is built from TRBV6-5 and TRBJ1-6; the D gene is possibly TRBD1 (6 bases). Germline assignment: CDR1 MNHEY and CDR2 SVGAGI. V lost 10 bases to trimming and J lost 2 bases, with 15 bases between them. CDR3 size: 15 residues. This CDR3 is CATASGQPYNSPLHF. CDR3 coding DNA: TGTGCCACAGCCTCCGGACAGCCCTATAATTCACCCCTCCACTTT.

This clone occurred once. V gene TRBV6-5 combines with J gene TRBJ1-4; 7 bases fit TRBD1. CDR1 and CDR2 (germline): MNHEY, SVGAGI. Germline trimming cut 6 bases from V and 4 bases from J; bases unmatched to any gene: 8. There are 15 residues in the CDR3. CDR3 region: CASREGQSYNEKLFF. CDR3 DNA sequence: TGTGCCAGCAGGGAGGGACAGTCGTATAATGAAAAACTGTTTTTT.

This sequence joins TRBV15 and TRBJ1-6, with D hard to call. This CDR3 contains 14 residues. The V end lost 0 bases, the J end lost 8 bases, and 8 bases lay between the germline ends. Germline lookup yields CDR1 LNHNV and CDR2 YYDKDF (reference sequence). CDR3 DNA sequence: TGTGCCACCAGCAGAGATCCGGGAGATTCACCCCTCCACTTT. Amino acids: CATSRDPGDSPLHF.

The chain couples TRBV19 to TRBJ1-1, with D uncertain. The CDR3 spans 13 residues. Trimming pared 8 bases from V and 0 bases from J, leaving 10 bases between. Germline CDR1 reads LNHDA; CDR2 reads SQIVND (reference sequence). In DNA form, the CDR3 reads TGTGCCAGTGGAGCCCATATGAACACTGAAGCTTTCTTT. It is translated as CASGAHMNTEAFF.

This chain uses TRBV18 with TRBJ2-2; possibly TRBD2 for D (6 bases). CDR1 KGHSH and CDR2 LQKENI come from the germline V gene. The V and J ends lost 0 bases and 3 bases respectively, with 14 bases between them. This CDR3 has 17 residues. CDR3 sequence: CASSPPVGGSDTGELFF. The CDR3 DNA is TGTGCCAGCTCACCACCGGTTGGAGGGTCGGACACCGGGGAGCTGTTTTTT.

The rearrangement uses TRBV4-1 and TRBJ1-2; no reliable D call. This CDR3 has 14 amino acids. Per the germline V gene, CDR1 is MGHRA and CDR2 is YSYEKL. The V end lost 2 bases, the J end lost 7 bases, and 14 bases lay between the germline ends. CDR3 bases: TGCGCCAGCAGCCAAACAATTTCTGCCCGTGGCTACACCTTC. The encoded protein is CASSQTISARGYTF.

The V gene is TRBV9, the J gene TRBJ2-4; D might be TRBD2 (6 bases). Trimming left V 1 base short and J 8 bases short, with 13 bases between. Germline lookup yields CDR1 SGDLS and CDR2 YYNGEE. The CDR3 length is 14 residues. CDR3: CASSVSRRGDIQYF. CDR3 in DNA: TGTGCCAGCAGCGTAAGTAGGAGGGGAGACATTCAGTACTTC.

The chain recombines TRBV3-1 (or the pseudogene TRBV3-2) with TRBJ2-1, with D uncertain. Trimming left V 1 base short and J 0 bases short, with 7 bases between. The CDR3 spans 15 residues. Germline V gene data show CDR1 as LGHDT and CDR2 as YNNKEL (reference sequence). The CDR3 nucleotides read TGTGCCAGCAGCCAAGGGCAGACCTCCTACAATGAGCAGTTCTTC. This sequence encodes CASSQGQTSYNEQFF.

The gene calls are TRBV2 and TRBJ1-1, with D unresolved. Looked up from germline, CDR1 is SNHLY and CDR2 is FYNNEI. The CDR3 totals 14 residues. The ends were cut back, 4 bases at V and 7 bases at J, with 16 bases in the middle. For the CDR3, the DNA is TGTGCCAGCAGTGGACCCAGGCGAAGGTTTGAAGCTTTCTTT. This sequence encodes CASSGPRRRFEAFF. The entire variable domain, with the rest obtained from reference TRBV2 and TRBJ1-1, is as follows: EPEVTQTPSHQVTQMGQEVILRCVPISNHLYFYWYRQILGQKVEFLVSFYNNEISEKSEIFDDQFSVERPDGSNFTLKIRSTKLEDSAMYFCASSGPRRRFEAFFGQGTRLTVV.